This T cell receptor (beta chain) derives from a study of blood T cell repertoires in COVID-19. Some clones are missing from TCRdb's copy, which holds only in-frame ones; the method was immunoSEQ multiplex PCR. The table lists about 140,000 clones, roughly four fifths of them singletons. The CDR3 runs 17 residues. V lost 0 bases and J lost 3, with 16 bases in between. Germline V CDR1 and CDR2: SGHRS, YFSETQ. The rearrangement joins TRBV5-1 to TRBJ2-1; a possible D gene is TRBD2 (5 bases). Specimen: peripheral blood. The sequence was collected from a human donor in a cohort sampled during active COVID-19. This CDR3 reads CASSLALPLRDYNEQFF. CDR3 nucleotide sequence: TGCGCCAGCAGCTTGGCCCTCCCCCTACGGGACTACAATGAGCAGTTCTTC.